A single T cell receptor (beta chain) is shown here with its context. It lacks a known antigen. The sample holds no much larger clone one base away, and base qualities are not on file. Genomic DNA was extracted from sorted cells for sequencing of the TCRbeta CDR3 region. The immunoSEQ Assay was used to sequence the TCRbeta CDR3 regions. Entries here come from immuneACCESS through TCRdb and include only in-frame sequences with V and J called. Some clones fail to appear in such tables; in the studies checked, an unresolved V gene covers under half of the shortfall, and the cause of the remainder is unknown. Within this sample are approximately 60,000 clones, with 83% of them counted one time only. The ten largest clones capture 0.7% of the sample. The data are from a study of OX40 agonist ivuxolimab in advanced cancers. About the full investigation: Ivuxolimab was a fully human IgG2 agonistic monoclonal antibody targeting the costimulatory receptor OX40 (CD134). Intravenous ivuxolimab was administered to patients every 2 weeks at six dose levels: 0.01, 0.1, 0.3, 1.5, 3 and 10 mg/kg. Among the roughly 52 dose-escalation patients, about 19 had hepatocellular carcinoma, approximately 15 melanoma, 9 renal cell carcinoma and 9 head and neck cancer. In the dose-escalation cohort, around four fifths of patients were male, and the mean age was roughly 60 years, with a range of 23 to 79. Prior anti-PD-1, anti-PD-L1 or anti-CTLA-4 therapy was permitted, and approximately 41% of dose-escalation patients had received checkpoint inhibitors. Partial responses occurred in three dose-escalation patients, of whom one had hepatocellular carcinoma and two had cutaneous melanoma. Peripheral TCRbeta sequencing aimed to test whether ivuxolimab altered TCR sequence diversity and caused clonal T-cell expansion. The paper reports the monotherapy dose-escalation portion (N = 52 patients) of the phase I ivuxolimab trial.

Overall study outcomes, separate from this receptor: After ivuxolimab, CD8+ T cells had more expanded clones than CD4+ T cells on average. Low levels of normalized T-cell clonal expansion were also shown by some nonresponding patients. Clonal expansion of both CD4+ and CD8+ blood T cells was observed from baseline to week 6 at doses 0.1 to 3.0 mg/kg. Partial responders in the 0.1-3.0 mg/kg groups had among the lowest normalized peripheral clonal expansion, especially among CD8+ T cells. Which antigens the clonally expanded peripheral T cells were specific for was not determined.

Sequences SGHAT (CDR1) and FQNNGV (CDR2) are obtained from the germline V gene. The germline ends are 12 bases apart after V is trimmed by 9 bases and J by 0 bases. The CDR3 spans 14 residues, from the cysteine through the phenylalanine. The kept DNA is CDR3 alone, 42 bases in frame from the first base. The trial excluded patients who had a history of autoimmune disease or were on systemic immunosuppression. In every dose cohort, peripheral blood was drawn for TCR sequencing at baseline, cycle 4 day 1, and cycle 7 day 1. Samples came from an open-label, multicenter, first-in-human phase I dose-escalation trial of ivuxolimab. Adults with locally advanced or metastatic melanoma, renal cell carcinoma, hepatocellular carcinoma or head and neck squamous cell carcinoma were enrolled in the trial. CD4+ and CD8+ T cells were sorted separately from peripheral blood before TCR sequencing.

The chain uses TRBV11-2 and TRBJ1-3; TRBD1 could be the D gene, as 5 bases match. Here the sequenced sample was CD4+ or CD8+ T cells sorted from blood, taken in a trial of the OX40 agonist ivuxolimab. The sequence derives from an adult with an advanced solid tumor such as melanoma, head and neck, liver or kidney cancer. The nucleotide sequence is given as TGTGCCAGTGGGACTTTACTCTCTGGAAACACCATATATTTT. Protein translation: CASGTLLSGNTIYF.